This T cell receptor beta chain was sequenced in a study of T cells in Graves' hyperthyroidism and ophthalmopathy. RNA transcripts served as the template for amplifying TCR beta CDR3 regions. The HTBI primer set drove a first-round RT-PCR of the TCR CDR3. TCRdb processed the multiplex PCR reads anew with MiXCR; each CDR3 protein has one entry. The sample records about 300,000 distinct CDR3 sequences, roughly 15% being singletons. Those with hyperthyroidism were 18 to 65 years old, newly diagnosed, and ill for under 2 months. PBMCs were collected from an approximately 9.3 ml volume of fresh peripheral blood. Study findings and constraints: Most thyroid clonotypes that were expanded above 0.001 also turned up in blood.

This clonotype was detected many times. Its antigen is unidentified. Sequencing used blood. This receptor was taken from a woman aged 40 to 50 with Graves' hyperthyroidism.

In DNA form, the CDR3 reads TGCAGTGCCGCTAGCCCCTTAGCGGGACGGATTTCCTACAATGAGCAGTTCTTC. Translation: CSAASPLAGRISYNEQFF. The chain joins TRBV20-1 to TRBJ2-1; 8 nucleotides agree with TRBD2. The V gene's germline CDR1 is DFQATT and CDR2 SNEGSKA (reference sequence). The CDR3 is 18 amino acids. After removal of 6 bases from V and 1 base from J, the junction contained 17 bases not matched to a gene.